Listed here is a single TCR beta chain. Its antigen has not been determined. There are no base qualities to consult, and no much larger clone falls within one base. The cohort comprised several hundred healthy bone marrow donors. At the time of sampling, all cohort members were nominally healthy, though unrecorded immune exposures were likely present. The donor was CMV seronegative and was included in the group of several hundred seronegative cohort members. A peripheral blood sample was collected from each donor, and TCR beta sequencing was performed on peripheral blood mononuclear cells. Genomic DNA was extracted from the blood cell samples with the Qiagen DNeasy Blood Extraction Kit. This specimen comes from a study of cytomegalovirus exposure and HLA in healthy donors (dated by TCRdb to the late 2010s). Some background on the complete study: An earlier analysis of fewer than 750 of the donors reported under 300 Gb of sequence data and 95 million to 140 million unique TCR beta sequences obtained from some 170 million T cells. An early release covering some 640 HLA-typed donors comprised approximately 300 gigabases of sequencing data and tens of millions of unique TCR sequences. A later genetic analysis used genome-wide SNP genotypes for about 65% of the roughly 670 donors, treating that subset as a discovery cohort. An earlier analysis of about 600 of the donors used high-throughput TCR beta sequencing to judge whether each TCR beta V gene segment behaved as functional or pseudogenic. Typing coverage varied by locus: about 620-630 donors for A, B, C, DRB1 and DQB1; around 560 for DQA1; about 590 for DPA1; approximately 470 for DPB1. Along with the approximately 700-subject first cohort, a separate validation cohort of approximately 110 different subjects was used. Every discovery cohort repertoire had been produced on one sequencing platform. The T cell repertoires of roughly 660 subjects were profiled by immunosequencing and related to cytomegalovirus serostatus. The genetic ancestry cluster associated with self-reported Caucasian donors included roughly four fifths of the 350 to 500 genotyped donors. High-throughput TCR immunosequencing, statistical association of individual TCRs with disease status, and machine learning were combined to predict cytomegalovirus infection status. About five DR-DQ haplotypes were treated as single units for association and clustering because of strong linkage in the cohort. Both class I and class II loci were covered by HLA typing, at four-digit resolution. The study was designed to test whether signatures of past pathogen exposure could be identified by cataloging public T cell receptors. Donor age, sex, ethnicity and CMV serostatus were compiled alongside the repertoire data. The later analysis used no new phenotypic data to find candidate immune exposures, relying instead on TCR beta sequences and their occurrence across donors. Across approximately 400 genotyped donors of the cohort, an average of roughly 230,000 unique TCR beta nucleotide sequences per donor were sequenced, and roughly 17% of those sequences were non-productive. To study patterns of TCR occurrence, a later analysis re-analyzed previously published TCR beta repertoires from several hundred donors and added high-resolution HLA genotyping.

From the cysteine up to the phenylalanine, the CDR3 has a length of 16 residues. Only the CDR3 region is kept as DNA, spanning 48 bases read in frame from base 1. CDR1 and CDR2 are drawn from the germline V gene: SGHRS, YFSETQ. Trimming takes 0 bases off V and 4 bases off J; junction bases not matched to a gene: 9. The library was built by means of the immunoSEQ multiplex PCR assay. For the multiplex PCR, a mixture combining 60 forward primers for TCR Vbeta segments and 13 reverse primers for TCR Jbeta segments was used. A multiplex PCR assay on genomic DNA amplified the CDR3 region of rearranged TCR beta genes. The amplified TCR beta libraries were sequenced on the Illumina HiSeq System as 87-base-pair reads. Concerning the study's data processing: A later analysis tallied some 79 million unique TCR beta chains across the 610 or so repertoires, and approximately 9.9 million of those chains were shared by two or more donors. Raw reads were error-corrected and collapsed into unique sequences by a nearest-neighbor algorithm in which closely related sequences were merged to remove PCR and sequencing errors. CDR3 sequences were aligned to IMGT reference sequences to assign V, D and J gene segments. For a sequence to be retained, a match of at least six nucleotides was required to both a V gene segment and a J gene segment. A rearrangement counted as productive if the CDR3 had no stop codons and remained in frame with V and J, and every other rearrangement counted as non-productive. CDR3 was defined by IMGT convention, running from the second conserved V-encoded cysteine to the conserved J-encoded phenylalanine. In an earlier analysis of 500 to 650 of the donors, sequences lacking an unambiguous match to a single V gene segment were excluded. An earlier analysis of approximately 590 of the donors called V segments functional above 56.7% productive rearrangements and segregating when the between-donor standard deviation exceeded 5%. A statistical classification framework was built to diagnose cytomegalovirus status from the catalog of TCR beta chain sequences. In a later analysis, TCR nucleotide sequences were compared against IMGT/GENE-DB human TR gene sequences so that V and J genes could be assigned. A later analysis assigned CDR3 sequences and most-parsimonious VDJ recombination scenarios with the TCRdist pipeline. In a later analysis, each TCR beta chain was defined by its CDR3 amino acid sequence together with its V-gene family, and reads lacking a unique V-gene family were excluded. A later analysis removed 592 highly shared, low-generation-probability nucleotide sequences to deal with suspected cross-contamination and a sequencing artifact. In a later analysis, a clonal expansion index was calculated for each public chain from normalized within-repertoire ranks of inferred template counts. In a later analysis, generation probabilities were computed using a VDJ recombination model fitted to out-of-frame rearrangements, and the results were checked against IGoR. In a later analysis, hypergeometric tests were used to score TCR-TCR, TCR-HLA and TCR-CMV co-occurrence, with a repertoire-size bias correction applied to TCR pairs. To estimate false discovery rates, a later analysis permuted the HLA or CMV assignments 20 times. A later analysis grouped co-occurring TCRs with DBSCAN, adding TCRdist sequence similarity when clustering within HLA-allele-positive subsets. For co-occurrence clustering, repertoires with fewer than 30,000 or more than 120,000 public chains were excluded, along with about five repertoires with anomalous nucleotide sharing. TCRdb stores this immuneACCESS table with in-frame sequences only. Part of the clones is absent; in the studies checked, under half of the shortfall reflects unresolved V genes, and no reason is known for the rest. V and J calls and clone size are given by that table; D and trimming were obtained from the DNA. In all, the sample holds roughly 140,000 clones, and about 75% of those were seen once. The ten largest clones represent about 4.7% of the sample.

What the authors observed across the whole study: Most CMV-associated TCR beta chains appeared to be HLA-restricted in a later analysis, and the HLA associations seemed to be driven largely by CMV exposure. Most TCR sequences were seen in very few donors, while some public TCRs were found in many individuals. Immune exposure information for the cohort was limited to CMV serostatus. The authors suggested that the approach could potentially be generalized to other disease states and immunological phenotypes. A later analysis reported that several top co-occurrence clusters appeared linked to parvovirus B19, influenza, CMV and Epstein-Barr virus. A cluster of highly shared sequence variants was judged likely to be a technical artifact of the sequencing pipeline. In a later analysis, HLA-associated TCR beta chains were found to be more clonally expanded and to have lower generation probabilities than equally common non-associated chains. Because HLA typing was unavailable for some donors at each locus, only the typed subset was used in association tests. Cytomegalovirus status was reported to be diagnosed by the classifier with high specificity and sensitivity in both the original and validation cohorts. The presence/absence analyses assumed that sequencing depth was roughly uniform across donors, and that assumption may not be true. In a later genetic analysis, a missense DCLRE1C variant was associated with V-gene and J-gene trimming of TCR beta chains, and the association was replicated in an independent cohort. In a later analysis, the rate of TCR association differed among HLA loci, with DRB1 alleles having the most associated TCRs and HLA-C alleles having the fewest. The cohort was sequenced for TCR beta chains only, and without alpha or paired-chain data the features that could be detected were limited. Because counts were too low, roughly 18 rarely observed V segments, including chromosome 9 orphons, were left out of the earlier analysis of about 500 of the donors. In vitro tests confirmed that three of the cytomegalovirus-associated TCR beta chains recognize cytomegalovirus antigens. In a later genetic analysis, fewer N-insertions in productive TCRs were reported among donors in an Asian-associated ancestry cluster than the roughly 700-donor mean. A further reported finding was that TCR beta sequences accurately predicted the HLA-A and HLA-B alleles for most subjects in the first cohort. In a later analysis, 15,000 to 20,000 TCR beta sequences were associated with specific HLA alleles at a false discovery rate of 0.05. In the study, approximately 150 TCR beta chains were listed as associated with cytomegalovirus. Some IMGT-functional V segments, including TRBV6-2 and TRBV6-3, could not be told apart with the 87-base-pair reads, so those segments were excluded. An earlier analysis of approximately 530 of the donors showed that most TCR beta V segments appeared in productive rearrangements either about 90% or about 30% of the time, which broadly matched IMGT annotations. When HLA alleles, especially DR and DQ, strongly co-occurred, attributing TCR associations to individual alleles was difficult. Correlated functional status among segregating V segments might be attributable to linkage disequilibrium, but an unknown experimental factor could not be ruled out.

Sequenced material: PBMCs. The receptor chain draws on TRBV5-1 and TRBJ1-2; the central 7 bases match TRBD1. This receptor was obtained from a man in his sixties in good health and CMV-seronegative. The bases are TGCGCCAGCAGCTTGGGGGGGGACAGTCACGCCTATGGCTACACCTTC. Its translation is CASSLGGDSHAYGYTF.